Below are 26 T cell receptor beta chains sequenced from a single sample in a study of shared clonotypes between healthy human individuals. Profiling relied on immunoSEQ multiplex PCR, and the TCRdb table lists in-frame clones only, not all of them. The sample carries around 1 million clones, approximately 76% recorded once. The sample consisted of memory CD4+ T cells sorted from blood. Subset indicated: CD45RA-negative fraction. The receptors come from a man between 18 and 29 years old in good health.

This chain uses TRBV5-1 with TRBJ1-4; D is ambiguous. CDR1 and CDR2 (germline): SGHRS, YFSETQ. The CDR3 consists of 13 residues. The V gene lost 5 bases and the J gene lost 3 bases, with 8 bases spanning the gap. CDR3 loop: CASSLQSNEKLFF. The CDR3 DNA sequence: TGCGCCAGCAGTCTACAGTCTAATGAAAAACTGTTTTTT. Drawing the rest from reference TRBV5-1 and TRBJ1-4, the complete variable domain is KAGVTQTPRYLIKTRGQQVTLSCSPISGHRSVSWYQQTPGQGLQFLFEYFSETQRNKGNFPGRFSGRQFSNSRSEMNVSTLELGDSALYLCASSLQSNEKLFFGSGTQLSVL.

This clone was counted only a few times. The J gene is TRBJ2-7, the V gene TRBV19, with D possibly TRBD2 on 5 matching bases. CDR1 and CDR2 (germline): LNHDA, SQIVND (reference sequence). The CDR3 has 13 amino acids. Trimming shortened V by 3 bases and J by 2 bases, and 8 bases separated the two germline ends. The CDR3 here is CASSIGETYEQYF. CDR3 in DNA: TGTGCCAGTAGTATCGGGGAAACCTACGAGCAGTACTTC.

There are a few counts of this clone. The V and J genes are TRBV19 and TRBJ1-6; 7 positions match TRBD1. The junction had 11 bases not matched to a gene; V was cut back by 4 bases and J by 8 bases. CDR3 length: 16 residues. In germline, CDR1 is LNHDA, CDR2 SQIVND (reference sequence). CDR3 in amino acids: CASSTPQGGPYSPLHF. CDR3 coding DNA: TGTGCCAGTAGTACTCCCCAAGGGGGCCCGTATTCACCCCTCCACTTT. The full variable domain, completed using reference TRBV19 and TRBJ1-6, is DGGITQSPKYLFRKEGQNVTLSCEQNLNHDAMYWYRQDPGQGLRLIYYSQIVNDFQKGDIAEGYSVSREKKESFPLTVTSAQKNPTAFYLCASSTPQGGPYSPLHFGNGTRLTVT.

This clone has only a few counts. V is TRBV30 and J is TRBJ2-5; a weak D match, TRBD2 (6 bases). The CDR3 spans 13 residues. Germline-derived CDR1 and CDR2 are GTSNPN and SVGIG (reference sequence). V was cut by 2 bases and J by 5 bases, with 12 bases left in between. The CDR3 sequence: CAWSTGVLETQYF. CDR3 DNA sequence: TGTGCCTGGAGTACGGGGGTCCTTGAGACCCAGTACTTC. The variable domain in full, with the rest retrieved from reference TRBV30 and TRBJ2-5, is SQTIHQWPATLVQPVGSPLSLECTVEGTSNPNLYWYRQAAGRGLQLLFYSVGIGQISSEVPQNLSASRPQDRQFILSSKKLLLSDSGFYLCAWSTGVLETQYFGPGTRLLVL.

As concerns this clone: One base separates it from a far larger clone, so it is likely a read error. In the same sample, other DNA sequences code for this CDR3. The genes are TRBV5-6 and TRBJ1-2; no reliable D call. The germline CDR1 and CDR2 sequences are SGHDT and YYEEEE. The CDR3 runs to 11 residues. The DNA for the CDR3 is TGTGCTAGCAGCTTGAGGGATGACTACACCTTC. This encodes CASSLRDDYTF.

V gene TRBV30 combines with J gene TRBJ2-5, with 10 positions matching TRBD2. The CDR3 totals 15 residues. The V and J ends lost 2 bases and 2 bases, in that order; junction bases with no gene match: 5. Germline CDR1 and CDR2: GTSNPN and SVGIG (reference sequence). The CDR3 DNA reads as TGTGCCTGGAGTTTCAGCGGGGGGGCACAAGAGACCCAGTACTTC. This gives the protein CAWSFSGGAQETQYF.

The chain employs TRBV2 and TRBJ1-3; no clear D gene. CDR3 length equals 15 residues. Deletions cut 5 bases from V and 0 bases from J, with 11 bases between. CDR1 is SNHLY and CDR2 is FYNNEI in the germline V gene. The CDR3 here is CASSSGKNSGNTIYF. The CDR3 DNA reads TGTGCCAGCAGTTCCGGGAAGAACTCTGGAAACACCATATATTTT.

About this clone: This sample includes further DNA sequences coding for the same CDR3. J is TRBJ2-5 and V is TRBV6-5; the D gene is possibly TRBD1 (6 bases). The CDR3 totals 14 residues. V was pared by 0 bases and J by 2 bases, with 7 bases between. Germline V CDR1 and CDR2: MNHEY, SVGAGI. For the CDR3, the DNA is TGTGCCAGCAGTTACTCGGGGGCGCAAGAGACCCAGTACTTC. Translating gives CASSYSGAQETQYF.

A few counts support this clone. The chain employs TRBV18 and TRBJ2-2, with D perhaps TRBD2 (5 bases). Per the germline V gene, CDR1 is KGHSH and CDR2 is LQKENI. The CDR3 length is 14 residues. V was trimmed by 6 bases and J by 6 bases, leaving 14 bases between them. The CDR3 reads CASSVGDLAGELFF. CDR3 nucleotides: TGTGCCAGCTCGGTGGGAGATTTGGCCGGGGAGCTGTTTTTT.

CDR3 in DNA: TGCGCCAGCAGCCAAGATCCCCGACCAGATACGCAGTATTTT. Translating gives CASSQDPRPDTQYF. The genes are TRBV4-1 and TRBJ2-3; no reliable D call. V gave up 0 bases and J gave up 4 bases, with 8 bases separating them. CDR1 and CDR2 from the germline V gene are MGHRA and YSYEKL. The CDR3 sequence is 14 residues long.

The chain is built from TRBV30 and TRBJ1-5, with 8 bases identical to TRBD1. J gave up 6 bases and V 4 bases, and 5 bases lay outside the gene matches. CDR1 is GTSNPN and CDR2 is SVGIG in the germline V gene (reference sequence). This CDR3 has 13 amino acids. The CDR3 spells CAWTGQGGQPQHF. CDR3 sequence (DNA): TGTGCCTGGACCGGACAGGGAGGTCAGCCCCAGCATTTT.

The chain recombines TRBV18 with TRBJ2-7; 7 bases are shared with TRBD2. The V gene's germline CDR1 is KGHSH and CDR2 LQKENI. Germline trimming cut 0 bases from V and 2 bases from J; bases unmatched to any gene: 4. This CDR3 comprises 15 residues. The DNA for the CDR3 is TGTGCCAGCTCACCACCCGCGGCGGGGGCCTACGAGCAGTACTTC. It is translated as CASSPPAAGAYEQYF.

This clone was counted only a few times. The V gene is TRBV28, the J gene TRBJ1-1; D remains ambiguous. The CDR3 spans 12 residues. From germline, CDR1 is MDHEN and CDR2 SYDVKM. Trimming shortened V by 6 bases and J by 8 bases, and 13 bases separated the two germline ends. The CDR3 loop is CASRTPGWEAFF. The CDR3 DNA reads TGTGCCAGCAGGACCCCGGGGTGGGAAGCTTTCTTT.

This chain connects TRBV7-2 to TRBJ1-6, with D perhaps matching TRBD1 (5 bases). Between the trimmed V and J ends, which lost 1 base and 7 bases, there was a span of 8 bases. Looked up from germline, CDR1 is SGHTA and CDR2 is FQGNSA. CDR3 length: 14 residues. This chain's CDR3 is CASSLGGVNSPLHF. The CDR3 nucleotides are TGTGCCAGCAGCTTAGGGGGGGTGAATTCACCCCTCCACTTT.

This clone was seen only a few times. This chain connects TRBV28 to TRBJ1-3; possibly TRBD1 for D (5 bases). From germline, CDR1 is MDHEN and CDR2 SYDVKM. The CDR3 contains 15 residues. Trimming cost V 8 bases and J 3 bases, with 17 bases left between them. The CDR3 coding sequence is TGTGCCAGCTTCAAGGACATTTTAGTTGGAAACACCATATATTTT. It codes for CASFKDILVGNTIYF.

The J gene is TRBJ1-2, the V gene TRBV6-5; TRBD1 matches at 9 bases. V shed 3 bases, J shed 7 bases, and the junction held 6 bases outside the gene matches. The germline V gene encodes CDR1 MNHEY and CDR2 SVGAGI. The CDR3 runs to 14 residues. In DNA, the CDR3 is TGTGCCAGCAGTTATTCTACAGGGGGCCGTGGCTACACCTTC. This gives the protein CASSYSTGGRGYTF.

The chain has TRBV6-1 and TRBJ2-3, with TRBD2 as a possible D gene (7 bases). V was cut by 5 bases and J by 5 bases, with 17 bases left in between. The CDR3 has 15 amino acids. CDR1 and CDR2 (germline): MNHNS, SASEGT. CDR3 region: CASSWGPLAVDTQYF. The CDR3 DNA follows: TGTGCCAGCAGTTGGGGGCCCCTAGCGGTAGATACGCAGTATTTT.

The chain combines TRBV10-3 with TRBJ2-3; 8 bases are a match to TRBD2. Germline CDR1 ENHRY, CDR2 SYGVKD. V shed 2 bases, J shed 0 bases, and the junction held 10 bases outside the gene matches. This CDR3 is 18 amino acids long. The CDR3 nucleotides are TGTGCCATCAGTGAGGACCTACAAGCGGGGGCTAGCACAGATACGCAGTATTTT. It specifies CAISEDLQAGASTDTQYF.

The chain links TRBV30 to TRBJ1-4; possibly TRBD1 for D (6 bases). Per the germline V gene, CDR1 is GTSNPN and CDR2 is SVGIG (reference sequence). This CDR3 is 14 amino acids long. Deletions cut 4 bases from V and 0 bases from J, with 9 bases between. This CDR3 is CAWNRAATNEKLFF. The CDR3 region has the DNA TGTGCCTGGAACAGGGCAGCAACTAATGAAAAACTGTTTTTT.

The rearrangement joins TRBV27 to TRBJ1-1, with D tentatively TRBD1 (6 bases). V was pared by 4 bases and J by 5 bases, with 14 bases between. Germline V lookup: CDR1 MNHEY, CDR2 SMNVEV (reference sequence). The length of the CDR3 is 14 residues. In DNA form, the CDR3 reads TGTGCCAGCAGTTCATCCCGGACAGCTACTGAAGCTTTCTTT. Translating gives CASSSSRTATEAFF.

The chain combines TRBV7-9 with TRBJ2-3; D remains ambiguous. V was trimmed by 0 bases and J by 3 bases, leaving 10 bases between them. CDR3 length equals 15 residues. Germline CDR1 is SEHNR and CDR2 is FQNEAQ (reference sequence). CDR3 bases: TGTGCCAGCAGCTTAGCCCGATTCATAACAGATACGCAGTATTTT. The encoded protein is CASSLARFITDTQYF.

The V and J genes are TRBV6-1 and TRBJ2-7; a possible D gene is TRBD2 (6 bases). Germline loops: CDR1 MNHNS, CDR2 SASEGT. CDR3 length: 15 amino acids. V lost 8 bases to trimming and J lost 0 bases, with 17 bases between them. CDR3 region: CASGGVVAVSYEQYF. DNA of the CDR3: TGTGCCAGCGGAGGGGTGGTAGCGGTCTCCTACGAGCAGTACTTC.

This clone was seen a single time. V gene TRBV4-3 combines with J gene TRBJ1-1; no clear D. Trimming removed 1 base from V and 0 bases from J, with 12 bases in between. The CDR3 spans 16 residues. CDR1 is LGHNA and CDR2 is YSLEER in the germline V gene. CDR3 loop: CASSQGAGIVNTEAFF. The CDR3 DNA is TGCGCCAGCAGCCAAGGGGCCGGCATAGTGAACACTGAAGCTTTCTTT.

The gene calls are TRBV6-5 and TRBJ1-1, with a possible D match to TRBD1 (6 bases). Trimming shortened V by 9 bases and J by 1 base, and 12 bases separated the two germline ends. Germline V gives CDR1 MNHEY, CDR2 SVGAGI. The CDR3 runs to 13 residues. The DNA of the CDR3 is TGTGCCAGGTCGGGGGCAGAGAACACTGAAGCTTTCTTT. Residues: CARSGAENTEAFF.

There are a few counts of this clone. This chain uses TRBV5-1 with TRBJ2-3; 9 bases align to TRBD2. Germline CDR1 and CDR2: SGHRS and YFSETQ. This CDR3 is 16 amino acids long. The V gene end was trimmed by 0 bases and the J gene end by 4 bases; junction bases not matched to a gene: 6. CDR3 protein: CASSLAWLAGPDTQYF. CDR3 DNA sequence: TGCGCCAGCAGCTTGGCCTGGCTAGCGGGGCCAGATACGCAGTATTTT. The variable domain in full, with the rest retrieved from reference TRBV5-1 and TRBJ2-3, is KAGVTQTPRYLIKTRGQQVTLSCSPISGHRSVSWYQQTPGQGLQFLFEYFSETQRNKGNFPGRFSGRQFSNSRSEMNVSTLELGDSALYLCASSLAWLAGPDTQYFGPGTRLTVL.

The CDR3 region has the DNA TGTGCCAGCAGTTCGGGGACAGGGGGAGGCTACACCTTC. It encodes CASSSGTGGGYTF. The chain couples TRBV6-5 to TRBJ1-2, with 11 bases that match TRBD1. Germline CDR1 reads MNHEY; CDR2 reads SVGAGI. The CDR3 has 13 residues. The V and J ends lost 4 bases and 8 bases, in that order; junction bases with no gene match: 3.